The clone carrying this T cell receptor (beta chain) was seen repeatedly, ten times or more. What it recognizes is unknown. V lost 0 bases, J lost 7 bases, and 14 bases lay in between. CDR1 and CDR2 from the germline V gene are SGHRS and YFSETQ. This CDR3 region has 15 residues. This entry is derived from a study of CD8 T cells in ankylosing spondylitis. Points from the study as a whole: Earlier reports found some motif variants in synovial fluid and blood in reactive arthritis. Significant enrichment of disease-linked clones was reported in matched ankylosing spondylitis synovial fluid. Clones linked to disease, bearing a CD8+ phenotype, were relatively rare in peripheral blood. Ankylosing spondylitis blood appeared to be characterized by a TCR beta motif of eight highly homologous variants.

TCRdb fed the 5' RACE reads into MiXCR, producing one record per CDR3 protein. The data contain under 250,000 distinct CDR3 sequences, roughly 24% of them seen just once; the ten biggest clones take up under 7%. The chain combines TRBV5-1 with TRBJ2-1; possible D gene TRBD1, 6 bases. The TCR originated in a male donor with ankylosing spondylitis or in good health (not recorded which). Sequencing was carried out using blood, either unsorted or a sorted T cell fraction (not recorded which). CDR3 coding DNA: TGCGCCAGCAGCTTGGCACAGGGCGCTTGGAATGAGCAGTTCTTC. Amino acids: CASSLAQGAWNEQFF.